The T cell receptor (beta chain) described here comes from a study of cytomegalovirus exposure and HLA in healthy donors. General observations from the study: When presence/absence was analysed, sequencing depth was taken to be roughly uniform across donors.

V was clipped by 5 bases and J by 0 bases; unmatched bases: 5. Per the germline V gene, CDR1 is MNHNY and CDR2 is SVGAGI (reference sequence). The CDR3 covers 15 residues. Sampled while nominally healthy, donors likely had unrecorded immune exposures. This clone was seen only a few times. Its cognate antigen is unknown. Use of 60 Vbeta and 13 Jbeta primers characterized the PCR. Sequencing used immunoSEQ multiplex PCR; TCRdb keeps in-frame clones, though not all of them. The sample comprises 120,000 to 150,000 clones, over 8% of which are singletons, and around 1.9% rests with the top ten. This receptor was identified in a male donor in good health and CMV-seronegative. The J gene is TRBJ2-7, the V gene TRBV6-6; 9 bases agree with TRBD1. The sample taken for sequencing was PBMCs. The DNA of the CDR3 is TGTGCCAGCAGTGATACAGGGGGCGGCTCCTACGAGCAGTACTTC. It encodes CASSDTGGGSYEQYF.